This record covers a single T cell receptor beta chain. Its antigen is as yet unknown. Germline V gene lookup returns CDR1 MDHEN and CDR2 SYDVKM. CDR3 length: 16 amino acids. Trimming cost V 8 bases and J 8 bases; bases outside gene matches: 15. The sample originates from a study of cytomegalovirus exposure and HLA in healthy donors. The PCR made use of 60 Vbeta and 13 Jbeta primers. Produced via immunoSEQ multiplex PCR; TCRdb's table is partial and in-frame only. The sample lists some 160,000 clones; roughly 84% were seen once. Study results and caveats: Later analysis showed TCR association rates varying by HLA locus, highest for DRB1 and lowest for HLA-C.

The chain uses TRBV28 and TRBJ1-2; 12 positions agree with TRBD1. The clonotype was recovered from a woman aged 18 to 35 in good health and CMV-seronegative. Material for sequencing was PBMCs. CDR3 DNA sequence: TGTGCCAGCTTATTACCGCCGGGACAGGGGGCGCGCGGCTACACCTTC. Its protein is CASLLPPGQGARGYTF.